A selection of T cell receptor beta chains follows, all from one sample in a study of patients and donors after allogeneic stem cell transplantation. TCRdb ran MiXCR on the RT-PCR reads and lists one entry per CDR3 protein. The table records about 87,000 distinct CDR3 sequences, roughly 5.2% of them present only once. What was sequenced was blood, either unsorted or a sorted T cell fraction (not recorded which). These receptors were collected from a human donor who was either an allogeneic HSCT recipient or a stem cell or donor lymphocyte infusion donor (not recorded which). It is not recorded whose cells these are; they may come from a transplant donor. The CDR3 runs from the conserved cysteine through the conserved F or W. A D gene is named only where the DNA matches it firmly. The listing skips clone size in some rows; elsewhere it reads once, few, many or a size class.

clone_size: few; d_call: .; j_call: TRBJ1-1; v_call: TRBV11-3; cdr3_nt: TGTGCCAGCAGCTTAAAAGGCTACGGGGTGGGTCACACTGAAGCTTTCTTT; cdr3_aa: CASSLKGYGVGHTEAFF
clone_size: many; d_call: TRBD1; j_call: TRBJ2-2; v_call: TRBV12-5; cdr3_nt: TGTGCTAGTAGTTCGGACAGGGGGCGCACCGGGGAGCTGTTTTTT; cdr3_aa: CASSSDRGRTGELFF
clone_size: many; d_call: TRBD1; j_call: TRBJ2-7; v_call: TRBV20-1; cdr3_nt: TGCAGTGCTAGAGTTGGTTGGAGTCAGGGGGTTCCCCGGTACGAGCAGTACTTC; cdr3_aa: CSARVGWSQGVPRYEQYF
clone_size: many; d_call: TRBD2; j_call: TRBJ2-1; v_call: TRBV4-2; cdr3_nt: TGTGCCAGCAGCCGGTCGCACCGAGGGACTAGCGGGAGTTATGAGCAGTTCTTC; cdr3_aa: CASSRSHRGTSGSYEQFF
clone_size: many; d_call: TRBD1; j_call: TRBJ1-2; v_call: TRBV18; cdr3_nt: TGTGCCAGCTCACCACCGGACAGGGGAGGGCGTGGCGGCTACACCTTC; cdr3_aa: CASSPPDRGGRGGYTF
clone_size: .; d_call: .; j_call: TRBJ1-3; v_call: TRBV18; cdr3_nt: TGTGCCAGCTCACCGGACGGAAACACCATATATTTT; cdr3_aa: CASSPDGNTIYF
clone_size: .; d_call: TRBD2; j_call: TRBJ2-3; v_call: TRBV19; cdr3_nt: TGTGCCAGTAGCCAGAGATGGACTAGCGGGAGCAGAGATACGCAGTATTTT; cdr3_aa: CASSQRWTSGSRDTQYF
clone_size: many; d_call: .; j_call: TRBJ1-2; v_call: TRBV7-6; cdr3_nt: TGTGCCAGCAGCCCCGGGGGGGGCGGCTATGGCTACACCTTC; cdr3_aa: CASSPGGGGYGYTF
clone_size: many; d_call: .; j_call: TRBJ2-3; v_call: TRBV13; cdr3_nt: TGTGCCAGCAGCGACTACACAGATACGCAGTATTTT; cdr3_aa: CASSDYTDTQYF
clone_size: many; d_call: .; j_call: TRBJ2-4; v_call: TRBV29-1; cdr3_nt: TGCAGCGTTGAGGGGGGTTCCAAAAACATTCAGTACTTC; cdr3_aa: CSVEGGSKNIQYF
clone_size: few; d_call: TRBD2; j_call: TRBJ2-7; v_call: TRBV3-1; cdr3_nt: TGTGCCAGCAGCCAAGCGTCTAGCGGGGGATACTACGAGCAGTACTTC; cdr3_aa: CASSQASSGGYYEQYF